The next 11 T cell receptor beta chains were all read from a single sample in a study of memory CD8 T cells in hepatitis C reinfection. Sample time point: late/post reinfection, 12 to 24 weeks after detection. TCR sequencing was done directly ex vivo on sorted cells, without expansion in vitro. Produced via immunoSEQ multiplex PCR; TCRdb's table is partial and in-frame only. The sample contains a few thousand clones, around 90% of which appear only once. Sequenced input: naive CD8+ T cells sorted from blood. These receptors all stem from a man aged 45 to 65 with hepatitis C virus infection.

The chain is built from TRBV7-9 and TRBJ1-3; D possibly corresponds to TRBD1 (5 bases). CDR3 length: 12 residues. Germline lookup yields CDR1 SEHNR and CDR2 FQNEAQ (reference sequence). Trimming removed 11 bases at V and 0 bases at J, with 8 bases between. The CDR3 loop is CAAGPSGNTIYF. The CDR3 region has the DNA TGTGCCGCGGGGCCCTCTGGAAACACCATATATTTT.

The chain is built from TRBV7-6 and TRBJ2-3, with TRBD1 matching over 8 bases. The CDR3 covers 14 residues. V shed 5 bases, J shed 1 base, and the junction held 2 bases outside the gene matches. Germline values: CDR1 SGHVS, CDR2 FNYEAQ. CDR3 nucleotide sequence: TGTGCCAGCAGCCTGACAGGGGGCACAGATACGCAGTATTTT. It encodes CASSLTGGTDTQYF.

This chain uses TRBV7-9 with TRBJ1-1, with TRBD1 as a possible D gene (6 bases). Trimming removed 6 bases from V and 1 base from J, with 12 bases in between. In germline, CDR1 is SEHNR, CDR2 FQNEAQ (reference sequence). The CDR3 is 14 residues long. The CDR3, as DNA: TGTGCCAGCAGTTACATACAGGGGAACACTGAAGCTTTCTTT. This gives the protein CASSYIQGNTEAFF.

CDR3 in DNA: TGTGCCAGCAGGCCAACAGGGGGAGGAGGAGATACGCAGTATTTT. This encodes CASRPTGGGGDTQYF. The chain carries TRBV7-6 and TRBJ2-3; 8 positions agree with TRBD1. In germline, CDR1 is SGHVS, CDR2 FNYEAQ. Trimming took 6 bases from V and 5 from J; bases not matched to a gene: 10. The CDR3 is made up of 15 amino acids.

V and J are TRBV4-2 and TRBJ1-2; 7 bases line up with TRBD1. The CDR3 is 15 residues long. V lost 4 bases, J lost 1 base, and 6 bases stayed unmatched. Germline values: CDR1 LGHNA, CDR2 YNFKEQ. The CDR3 spells CASSRLGTDNYGYTF. The CDR3 DNA reads as TGTGCCAGCAGCCGACTCGGGACAGATAACTATGGCTACACCTTC.

The chain uses TRBV9 and TRBJ2-2, with a tentative D call TRBD2 (5 bases). Trimming left V 7 bases short and J 4 bases short, with 14 bases between. Per the germline V gene, CDR1 is SGDLS and CDR2 is YYNGEE. The CDR3 contains 14 residues. The CDR3 here is CASEPLEGTGELFF. DNA of the CDR3: TGTGCCAGCGAACCCCTCGAGGGCACCGGGGAGCTGTTTTTT.

This clone is large by share. CDR3: CASSSRQGLHNEQFF. The CDR3 nucleotides are TGTGCCAGCAGCAGCAGACAGGGCCTACACAATGAGCAGTTCTTC. The chain couples TRBV7-3 to TRBJ2-1; 7 bases line up with TRBD1. CDR3 length: 15 amino acids. CDR1 is SGHTA, CDR2 FQGTGA, per germline. V trimming: 5 bases; J trimming: 5 bases; junction bases outside the gene matches: 9.

CDR3 bases: TGTGCCAGCAGACAATTAACAGGGGCATACTCTGGAAACACCATATATTTT. This codes for CASRQLTGAYSGNTIYF. The chain uses TRBV28 and TRBJ1-3; TRBD1 matches 7 bases. The germline V gene encodes CDR1 MDHEN and CDR2 SYDVKM. The trim removed 6 bases at V and 0 bases at J, leaving 11 bases unmatched. The CDR3 spans 17 residues.

CDR3 nucleotide sequence: TGTGCCAGCAGCTTAGGCGGGACGGACTACGAGCAGTACTTC. Translation: CASSLGGTDYEQYF. This chain uses TRBV11-3 with TRBJ2-7; D is possibly TRBD2 (6 bases). The CDR3 covers 14 residues. V was clipped by 1 base and J by 3 bases, with 10 bases between them. Germline loops: CDR1 SGHNT, CDR2 YENEEA.

The chain employs TRBV18 and TRBJ2-6; D is perhaps TRBD2 (5 bases). The CDR3 contains 15 residues. CDR1 and CDR2 from the germline V gene are KGHSH and LQKENI. V lost 6 bases, J lost 4 bases, and 13 bases lay in between. CDR3 bases: TGTGCCAGCTCCCCCTGGAGGTCAGGGGCCAACGTCCTGACTTTC. It specifies CASSPWRSGANVLTF.

The chain links TRBV12-2 to TRBJ1-3; TRBD1 was called by the table and not checked on the DNA. TRBV12-2 is noted as a pseudogene. The CDR3 length is 17 residues. As DNA, the CDR3 is TGTGCAAGTCGCCCGGACAGGCTGGATCTCTCTGGAAACACCATATATTTT. Its translation is CASRPDRLDLSGNTIYF.